Presented here are 28 T cell receptor beta chains from one specimen sequenced in a study of blood T cell repertoires in COVID-19. Repertoires were generated with immunoSEQ multiplex PCR, while TCRdb's copy carries only in-frame clones and drops some. The sample includes around 220,000 clones, approximately 86% seen only once; the top ten take more than 1.4%. Sample: peripheral blood. These receptors all come from a man aged 18 to 35 with active or convalescent COVID-19.

This rearrangement joins TRBV6-2 or TRBV6-3 to TRBJ2-5; D unclear. This CDR3 contains 12 residues. Trimming stripped 6 bases from V and 5 bases from J, with 10 bases between. Germline values: CDR1 MNHEY, CDR2 SVGEGT. CDR3 region: CASSHSRETQYF. The CDR3, as DNA: TGTGCCAGCAGCCATTCCCGGGAGACCCAGTACTTC.

The chain joins TRBV12-5 to TRBJ2-5, with no clear D. Germline V gene data show CDR1 as LGHNT and CDR2 as FRNRAP. V was cut by 2 bases and J by 8 bases, with 15 bases left in between. The CDR3 has 14 residues. The CDR3: CASGLMGAPTTQYF. CDR3 sequence (DNA): TGTGCTAGTGGTTTGATGGGCGCGCCGACCACCCAGTACTTC.

This sequence joins TRBV5-1 and TRBJ2-3, with 14 bases that match TRBD2. J gave up 5 bases and V 4 bases, and 6 bases lay outside the gene matches. CDR3 length: 16 amino acids. Germline V gene sequence: CDR1 SGHRS, CDR2 YFSETQ. As DNA, the CDR3 is TGCGCCAGCAGCCCGGGACTAGCGGGAGTAGGAGATACGCAGTATTTT. Protein sequence: CASSPGLAGVGDTQYF.

The CDR3 DNA reads TGTGCCACCAGTGATTTCTCCGGGACAGGGCATCCAGATACGCAGTATTTT. This gives the protein CATSDFSGTGHPDTQYF. This chain uses TRBV24-1 with TRBJ2-3, with 9 nucleotides matching TRBD1. The germline CDR1 and CDR2 sequences are KGHDR and SFDVKD. The CDR3 covers 17 residues. The V and J ends lost 1 base and 4 bases, in that order; junction bases with no gene match: 8.

The chain combines TRBV3-1 (or the pseudogene TRBV3-2) with TRBJ1-3, with 7 positions matching TRBD1. This CDR3 has 14 amino acids. Germline trimming cut 6 bases from V and 1 base from J; bases unmatched to any gene: 3. Looked up from germline, CDR1 is LGHDT and CDR2 is YNNKEL (reference sequence). The DNA for the CDR3 is TGTGCCAGCAGTCGACAGGGATCTGGAAACACCATATATTTT. It is translated as CASSRQGSGNTIYF.

The chain couples TRBV6-1 to TRBJ1-3, with D possibly matching TRBD1 (5 bases). There are 16 residues in the CDR3. Per the germline V gene, CDR1 is MNHNS and CDR2 is SASEGT. Trimming left V 4 bases short and J 0 bases short, with 13 bases between. CDR3 sequence: CASSATVPSSGNTIYF. DNA for the CDR3: TGTGCCAGCAGTGCGACAGTTCCTAGCTCTGGAAACACCATATATTTT.

The gene calls are TRBV28 and TRBJ1-1; the D is unclear. CDR3 size: 13 residues. Germline CDR1 reads MDHEN; CDR2 reads SYDVKM. Trimming removed 8 bases from V and 1 base from J, with 11 bases in between. The CDR3 DNA follows: TGTGCCAGCGACTTTGCGGGGAACACTGAAGCTTTCTTT. It codes for CASDFAGNTEAFF.

The rearrangement uses TRBV18 and TRBJ2-6; D may be TRBD2 (6 bases). Germline assignment: CDR1 KGHSH and CDR2 LQKENI. The V end was cut by 0 bases, the J end by 0 bases, with 12 bases between. This CDR3 comprises 18 residues. The CDR3 region is CASSPPRTGASGANVLTF. Written as DNA, the CDR3 is TGTGCCAGCTCACCACCGAGAACGGGAGCCTCTGGGGCCAACGTCCTGACTTTC.

V is TRBV7-9 and J is TRBJ2-1, with 7 bases lining up with TRBD2. CDR3 length equals 15 residues. V gave up 1 base and J gave up 6 bases; unmatched junction bases: 6. The germline gives CDR1 SEHNR, CDR2 FQNEAQ (reference sequence). Here the CDR3 DNA reads TGTGCCAGCAGCTTAGAGGGGACTATATTCAATGAGCAGTTCTTC. This gives the protein CASSLEGTIFNEQFF.

V is TRBV9 and J is TRBJ2-1, with TRBD2 matching 12 bases. V dropped 4 bases and J dropped 12; count of bases not matched to a gene: 11. In germline, CDR1 is SGDLS, CDR2 YYNGEE. This CDR3 spans 15 amino acids. CDR3 sequence reads: CASSWTSGTNVVQFF. DNA of the CDR3: TGTGCCAGCAGCTGGACTAGCGGGACGAATGTTGTGCAGTTCTTC. Based on the CDR3 plus reference TRBV9 and TRBJ2-1, the full variable domain is DSGVTQTPKHLITATGQRVTLRCSPRSGDLSVYWYQQSLDQGLQFLIQYYNGEERAKGNILERFSAQQFPDLHSELNLSSLELGDSALYFCASSWTSGTNVVQFFGPGTRLTVL.

V gene TRBV19 combines with J gene TRBJ2-6; a possible D gene is TRBD1 (5 bases). Germline V gene data show CDR1 as LNHDA and CDR2 as SQIVND (reference sequence). The V gene lost 4 bases and the J gene lost 0 bases, with 7 bases spanning the gap. CDR3 length: 15 residues. CDR3 bases: TGTGCCAGTAGTAGAACAGGCTCTGGGGCCAACGTCCTGACTTTC. Its protein is CASSRTGSGANVLTF.

The CDR3 DNA is TGTGCCATCAGCTTGACAGGGGCCCGGGATAACTATGGCTACACCTTC. Translating gives CAISLTGARDNYGYTF. This sequence joins TRBV10-3 and TRBJ1-2; 8 bases are a match to TRBD1. This CDR3 is 16 amino acids long. Germline V CDR1 and CDR2: ENHRY, SYGVKD. J lost 1 base, V lost 6 bases, and 10 bases had no gene match.

The chain carries TRBV19 and TRBJ1-3, with 8 positions matching TRBD1. In germline, CDR1 is LNHDA, CDR2 SQIVND (reference sequence). The CDR3 contains 18 residues. The V gene end was trimmed by 7 bases and the J gene end by 2 bases; junction bases not matched to a gene: 16. The chain's CDR3 is CASNGAGQGKSAGNTIYF. In nucleotides, the CDR3 is TGTGCCAGTAACGGAGCCGGACAGGGCAAATCGGCTGGAAACACCATATATTTT. The variable domain in full, with the rest retrieved from reference TRBV19 and TRBJ1-3, is DGGITQSPKYLFRKEGQNVTLSCEQNLNHDAMYWYRQDPGQGLRLIYYSQIVNDFQKGDIAEGYSVSREKKESFPLTVTSAQKNPTAFYLCASNGAGQGKSAGNTIYFGEGSWLTVV.

The genes are TRBV5-5 and TRBJ1-1, with a tentative D call TRBD1 (6 bases). This CDR3 has 15 residues. Germline V CDR1 and CDR2: SGHKS, YYEKEE (reference sequence). The V end lost 3 bases, the J end lost 2 bases, and 14 bases lay between the germline ends. CDR3 protein: CASSYQFRGNTEAFF. The CDR3 coding sequence is TGTGCCAGCAGCTATCAATTCAGGGGCAACACTGAAGCTTTCTTT. Filled out from reference TRBV5-5 and TRBJ1-1, the complete variable domain reads DAGVTQSPTHLIKTRGQQVTLRCSPISGHKSVSWYQQVLGQGPQFIFQYYEKEERGRGNFPDRFSARQFPNYSSELNVNALLLGDSALYLCASSYQFRGNTEAFFGQGTRLTVV.

The rearrangement links TRBV12-3 or TRBV12-4 to TRBJ1-5; no clear D. V was clipped by 6 bases and J by 5 bases, with 11 bases between them. There are 13 residues in the CDR3. DNA of the CDR3: TGTGCCAGCAGCCGGTCGTGGTATCAGCCCCAGCATTTT. It encodes CASSRSWYQPQHF.

This clone was seen only once. CDR3 in amino acids: CASSAGTLSNQPQHF. As DNA, the CDR3 is TGTGCCAGCAGCGCCGGGACACTCAGCAATCAGCCCCAGCATTTT. This chain connects TRBV5-8 to TRBJ1-5; D possibly corresponds to TRBD1 (6 bases). The V and J ends lost 4 bases and 1 base respectively, with 12 bases between them. Germline loops: CDR1 SGHTS, CDR2 YDEGEE. The CDR3 totals 15 residues.

The V gene is TRBV9, the J gene TRBJ1-5; D is possibly TRBD1 (5 bases). The V end lost 4 bases, the J end lost 1 base, and 12 bases lay between the germline ends. This CDR3 contains 15 residues. CDR1 is SGDLS, CDR2 YYNGEE, per germline. CDR3 sequence (DNA): TGTGCCAGCAGCACAGCCGCAGGGAGCAATCAGCCCCAGCATTTT. Its protein product is CASSTAAGSNQPQHF.

The V call is TRBV7-8, the J call TRBJ1-3; TRBD1 matches 12 bases. With V trimmed by 4 bases and J by 0 bases, 13 bases remained unmatched. Germline assignment: CDR1 SGHVS and CDR2 FQNEAQ. The CDR3 loop spans 20 amino acids. This chain's CDR3 is CASSSRDRGRLISSGNTIYF. DNA for the CDR3: TGTGCCAGCAGCTCCCGGGACAGGGGGCGACTAATTAGCTCTGGAAACACCATATATTTT.

The chain joins TRBV15 to TRBJ1-4; tentative D call: TRBD1 (5 bases). The CDR3 contains 14 residues. Germline CDR1 and CDR2: LNHNV and YYDKDF (reference sequence). V lost 0 bases and J lost 11, with 13 bases in between. The CDR3 coding sequence is TGTGCCACCAGCAGAGATTTAGGGGAAGGGAAACTGTTTTTT. It is translated as CATSRDLGEGKLFF.

J is TRBJ2-7 and V is TRBV25-1, with D possibly being TRBD1 (6 bases). The germline V gene encodes CDR1 MGHDK and CDR2 SYGVNS. The V end lost 6 bases, the J end lost 6 bases, and 18 bases lay between the germline ends. The length of the CDR3 is 14 residues. CDR3 coding DNA: TGTGCCAGCAGCCGAAACAGGGACCTGCCCGAGCAGTACTTC. Its protein is CASSRNRDLPEQYF.

The chain joins TRBV20-1 to TRBJ1-6; D is unresolved. Germline assignment: CDR1 DFQATT and CDR2 SNEGSKA (reference sequence). Trimming took 3 bases from V and 2 from J, leaving 8 bases between them. The CDR3 covers 14 residues. CDR3 region: CSASQATYNSPLHF. CDR3 sequence (DNA): TGCAGTGCTAGTCAAGCCACCTATAATTCACCCCTCCACTTT.

The CDR3 is CASSGRAGQGLTEAFF. CDR3 nucleotides: TGTGCCAGCAGCGGGCGGGCGGGACAGGGACTCACTGAAGCTTTCTTT. The chain joins TRBV5-4 to TRBJ1-1; TRBD1 matches 9 bases. Germline CDR1 SGHNT, CDR2 YYREEE (reference sequence). CDR3 length: 16 amino acids. Germline trimming cut 4 bases from V and 4 bases from J; bases unmatched to any gene: 11.

This clone appeared a single time. The J gene is TRBJ1-4, the V gene TRBV7-6; D gene uncertain. This CDR3 is built from 14 residues. V was clipped by 5 bases and J by 4 bases, with 11 bases between them. The germline V gene has CDR1 SGHVS and CDR2 FNYEAQ. DNA for the CDR3: TGTGCCAGCAGCCTGACGGAGTTTAATGAAAAACTGTTTTTT. Translated, it gives CASSLTEFNEKLFF.

The V gene is TRBV9, the J gene TRBJ1-2, with D hard to call. Germline loops: CDR1 SGDLS, CDR2 YYNGEE. V gave up 4 bases and J gave up 8 bases, with 15 bases separating them. This CDR3 contains 13 residues. In nucleotides, the CDR3 is TGTGCCAGCAGCCCCAATTTGGCTTTAGGCTACACCTTC. Its translation: CASSPNLALGYTF.

The J gene is TRBJ2-7, the V gene TRBV6-5, with 9 bases matching TRBD2. The germline gives CDR1 MNHEY, CDR2 SVGAGI. V gave up 0 bases and J gave up 7 bases; unmatched junction bases: 7. The CDR3 consists of 15 residues. The CDR3 region is CASSYSTGLAREQYF. Here the CDR3 DNA reads TGTGCCAGCAGTTACTCGACGGGACTAGCAAGAGAGCAGTACTTC.

This clone was picked up a small number of times. The chain is built from TRBV25-1 and TRBJ1-1; 7 nucleotides align to TRBD1. V was pared by 6 bases and J by 5 bases, with 12 bases of the junction left unmatched. CDR3 size: 15 residues. Germline lookup yields CDR1 MGHDK and CDR2 SYGVNS. CDR3 in DNA: TGTGCCAGCAGCTCGGGGAAGGGGGCAATAACTGAAGCTTTCTTT. It translates to CASSSGKGAITEAFF.

This chain's CDR3 is CASSLAAGSGANVLTF. The CDR3 coding sequence is TGTGCCAGCAGCTTGGCCGCGGGTTCTGGGGCCAACGTCCTGACTTTC. This chain links TRBV5-5 with TRBJ2-6, with TRBD2 as a possible D gene (5 bases). V was cut by 0 bases and J by 1 base, with 8 bases left in between. In germline, CDR1 is SGHKS, CDR2 YYEKEE (reference sequence). This CDR3 comprises 16 residues.

This clone appeared once. The chain links TRBV5-1 to TRBJ1-2; D is unclear. This CDR3 region has 15 residues. Germline loops: CDR1 SGHRS, CDR2 YFSETQ. Trimming pared 0 bases from V and 2 bases from J, leaving 11 bases between. CDR3 protein: CASSLAGSSNYGYTF. CDR3 nucleotides: TGCGCCAGCAGCTTGGCGGGGTCCTCCAACTATGGCTACACCTTC. The whole variable domain, remainder taken from reference TRBV5-1 and TRBJ1-2, is KAGVTQTPRYLIKTRGQQVTLSCSPISGHRSVSWYQQTPGQGLQFLFEYFSETQRNKGNFPGRFSGRQFSNSRSEMNVSTLELGDSALYLCASSLAGSSNYGYTFGSGTRLTVV.